The 12 T cell receptor beta chains in this list originate from one sample, sequenced in a study of shared clonotypes between healthy human individuals. Generated by immunoSEQ multiplex PCR, the TCRdb table keeps only in-frame clones and is missing some. The repertoire holds roughly 660,000 clones, with around 91% as singletons. Sequences were obtained from memory CD8+ T cells from PBMCs. As for subset: CD45RO+ cells pooled with CCR7-negative TemRA cells. These receptors were collected from a man aged 18 to 29 in good health. Some clones in this sample may be carry-over from other donors' samples.

This clone was counted once. The CDR3 coding sequence is TGTGCCAGCAGGGGGGGACTAGCGGACGAGCAGTTCTTC. Protein product: CASRGGLADEQFF. The chain uses TRBV2 and TRBJ2-1; 11 bases match TRBD2. Germline values: CDR1 SNHLY, CDR2 FYNNEI. V dropped 6 bases and J dropped 10; count of bases not matched to a gene: 5. This CDR3 region has 13 residues. Based on the CDR3 plus reference TRBV2 and TRBJ2-1, the full variable domain is EPEVTQTPSHQVTQMGQEVILRCVPISNHLYFYWYRQILGQKVEFLVSFYNNEISEKSEIFDDQFSVERPDGSNFTLKIRSTKLEDSAMYFCASRGGLADEQFFGPGTRLTVL.

This chain links TRBV10-3 with TRBJ1-1; D call uncertain. The CDR3 spans 14 residues. Per the germline V gene, CDR1 is ENHRY and CDR2 is SYGVKD. Between the trimmed V and J ends, which lost 6 bases and 6 bases, there was a span of 17 bases. CDR3: CAIRDTAPAAEAFF. CDR3 coding DNA: TGTGCCATCAGGGATACTGCTCCGGCCGCTGAAGCTTTCTTT.

This rearrangement joins TRBV2 to TRBJ2-7; TRBD1 might be the D (5 bases). The CDR3 contains 15 residues. Germline V gives CDR1 SNHLY, CDR2 FYNNEI. V was trimmed by 2 bases and J by 0 bases, leaving 11 bases between them. The CDR3 DNA sequence: TGTGCCAGCAGTGAAAGGCGCAGGGACTCCTACGAGCAGTACTTC. Translation: CASSERRRDSYEQYF.

The gene calls are TRBV19 and TRBJ1-1, with D uncertain. The CDR3 runs 14 residues. The V end was cut by 0 bases, the J end by 1 base, with 6 bases between. Germline CDR1 reads LNHDA; CDR2 reads SQIVND (reference sequence). CDR3 sequence (DNA): TGTGCCAGTAGTATAGATCTGGAGAACACTGAAGCTTTCTTT. This encodes CASSIDLENTEAFF.

The chain joins TRBV27 to TRBJ2-4; TRBD2 agrees at 11 bases. CDR3 length equals 15 residues. V lost 5 bases and J lost 8; bases outside the gene matches: 8. Per germline, CDR1 MNHEY and CDR2 SMNVEV (reference sequence). This CDR3 is CASSQLAGVTDIQYF. The CDR3 coding sequence is TGTGCCAGCAGTCAACTAGCGGGAGTGACGGACATTCAGTACTTC.

The chain recombines TRBV21-1 with TRBJ2-1; the table gives TRBD2 as D, unverified against the DNA. TRBV21-1 is listed as a pseudogene. This CDR3 spans 16 amino acids. The CDR3 sequence: CASSQRWREGYNEQFF. The DNA of the CDR3 is TGTGCCAGCAGCCAAAGGTGGCGGGAAGGTTACAATGAGCAGTTCTTC.

The rearrangement links TRBV2 to TRBJ2-5, with TRBD2 identical over 7 bases. Germline CDR1 and CDR2: SNHLY and FYNNEI. V trimming: 8 bases; J trimming: 2 bases; junction bases outside the gene matches: 8. CDR3 length: 14 amino acids. This CDR3 reads CASWLGGRQETQYF. In DNA, the CDR3 is TGTGCCAGCTGGTTGGGGGGGAGGCAAGAGACCCAGTACTTC.

This clone was detected a few times. The chain combines TRBV27 with TRBJ1-1; D is undetermined. CDR3 length: 11 amino acids. V was cut by 1 base and J by 7 bases, with 4 bases left in between. Germline-derived CDR1 and CDR2 are MNHEY and SMNVEV (reference sequence). The CDR3, as DNA: TGTGCCAGCAGTTTATTTGGTGAAGCTTTCTTT. This gives the protein CASSLFGEAFF.

CDR3 residues: CASSPPSKGRNTEAFF. The CDR3 bases are TGTGCCAGCAGCCCACCTTCGAAGGGGCGGAACACTGAAGCTTTCTTT. The chain couples TRBV5-6 to TRBJ1-1, with a weak D call TRBD1 (5 bases). CDR1 is SGHDT, CDR2 YYEEEE, per germline. CDR3 length equals 16 residues. Between the trimmed V and J ends, which lost 4 bases and 1 base, there was a span of 17 bases.

This chain joins TRBV7-6 and TRBJ1-2; a weak D match, TRBD1 (5 bases). The V end was cut by 1 base, the J end by 2 bases, with 17 bases between. Germline V CDR1 and CDR2: SGHVS, FNYEAQ. The length of the CDR3 is 17 residues. The CDR3 loop reads CASSLVGGGHPNYGYTF. For the CDR3, the DNA is TGTGCCAGCAGCTTAGTTGGTGGTGGACACCCAAACTATGGCTACACCTTC.

The rearrangement joins TRBV4-2 to TRBJ2-2; D is possibly TRBD1 or TRBD2 (7 bases each). V lost 6 bases, J lost 4 bases, and 12 bases lay in between. Germline-derived CDR1 and CDR2 are LGHNA and YNFKEQ. The CDR3 has 14 residues. The CDR3 DNA sequence: TGTGCCAGCAGACCAGGGGGGGGCACCGGGGAGCTGTTTTTT. This gives the protein CASRPGGGTGELFF.

The J gene is TRBJ2-7, the V gene TRBV10-2; 8 bases agree with TRBD2. Germline CDR1 is WSHSY and CDR2 is SAAADI. The CDR3 length is 13 residues. Trimming at V came to 3 bases and at J to 6 bases, leaving 4 bases not matched to a gene. The CDR3 loop reads CASSEAGVIEQYF. As DNA, the CDR3 is TGCGCCAGCAGTGAAGCGGGAGTAATCGAGCAGTACTTC.